Below, 5 T cell receptor beta chains from the same sample are listed, as sequenced in a study of shared clonotypes between healthy human individuals. The protocol was immunoSEQ multiplex PCR, while the TCRdb copy is restricted to in-frame clones and leaves out a portion. This repertoire shows some 530,000 clones, 70% to 80% found once; its top ten account for about 11%. Sequenced sample: PBMCs. Receptor source: a woman in her 40s in good health. Some clones in this sample may be carry-over from other donors' samples.

The V gene is TRBV5-8, the J gene TRBJ1-5, with TRBD1 matching 8 bases. The CDR3 runs 15 residues. In germline, CDR1 is SGHTS, CDR2 YDEGEE. The V gene end was trimmed by 1 base and the J gene end by 7 bases; junction bases not matched to a gene: 7. CDR3 region: CASSLSRTGWQPQHF. The CDR3, as DNA: TGTGCCAGCAGCTTGTCCCGGACAGGGTGGCAGCCCCAGCATTTT.

This clone was recorded a few times. The J gene is TRBJ1-1, the V gene TRBV30; D not resolved. This CDR3 region has 13 residues. Trimming cost V 4 bases and J 4 bases, with 13 bases left between them. The V gene's germline CDR1 is GTSNPN and CDR2 SVGIG (reference sequence). This chain's CDR3 is CAWNIQKLTEAFF. The CDR3 nucleotides read TGTGCCTGGAACATACAAAAGCTCACTGAAGCTTTCTTT.

This chain links TRBV7-3 with TRBJ2-1; TRBD2 matches at 8 bases. The CDR3 runs 14 residues. Trimming removed 3 bases from V and 7 bases from J; junction bases left unmatched: 5. In germline, CDR1 is SGHTA, CDR2 FQGTGA. In DNA form, the CDR3 reads TGTGCCAGCAGCTTCCCGGGGGGGAAAAATGAGCAGTTCTTC. Translated, it gives CASSFPGGKNEQFF.

The chain combines TRBV19 with TRBJ2-4, with D perhaps given as TRBD1 or TRBD2 (6 bases each). The V gene lost 4 bases and the J gene lost 6 bases, with 22 bases spanning the gap. Germline loops: CDR1 LNHDA, CDR2 SQIVND (reference sequence). CDR3 length: 17 residues. Here the CDR3 reads CASSSPSFGGHRNIQYF. The CDR3 DNA follows: TGTGCCAGTAGTAGCCCCTCATTCGGGGGACACCGAAACATTCAGTACTTC.

The chain is built from TRBV10-1 and TRBJ1-2; tentative D call: TRBD1 (6 bases). Germline values: CDR1 WNHNN, CDR2 SYGVQD (reference sequence). This CDR3 contains 15 residues. Trimming left V 0 bases short and J 2 bases short, with 10 bases between. CDR3 sequence: CASSESRGANYGYTF. In nucleotides, the CDR3 is TGCGCCAGCAGTGAGTCTCGGGGGGCAAACTATGGCTACACCTTC.